The clone carrying this T cell receptor beta chain came up once. Its specificity is not known. Terminally differentiated effector memory CD45RA+ cells were excluded by CCR7 positive selection of CD45RO-negative cells. Each sample came from a Caucasian adult donor living in Nashville, Tennessee. These data are taken from a study of shared clonotypes between healthy human individuals. Findings and limits, study-wide: Donors were few, which limited the genetic and exposure-history diversity represented.

An even split of each subset's genomic DNA across several immunoSEQ plates was performed. The input for sorted-subset replicate PCRs was about 200 ng DNA, tens of thousands of T cell genomes. The table came from immunoSEQ multiplex PCR; TCRdb's copy has only in-frame clones and leaves some out. The sample shows over 2,000,000 clones, around 93% of them seen only once. The V and J ends lost 5 bases and 5 bases respectively, with 13 bases between them. The CDR3 has 14 residues. CDR1 and CDR2 (germline): LNHNV, YYDKDF (reference sequence). The chain has TRBV15 and TRBJ2-1; D gene unclear. Sequenced material: naive CD8+ T cells from PBMCs. This clonotype was obtained from a man aged 18 to 30 in good health. Some clones in this sample may be carry-over from other donors' samples. The CDR3 nucleotides read TGTGCCACCAGCGGTATAAGGGTTAACAATGAGCAGTTCTTC. Its translation is CATSGIRVNNEQFF.